This T cell receptor beta chain appears in the sequencing data of a study of cytotoxic CD8 clonotypes in ibrutinib-treated CLL (dated by TCRdb to the early 2020s). At the level of the whole study: In this cohort, around 14 patients were treatment-naive and approximately twelve were relapsed/refractory, while some 17 had unmutated IGHV. Partial responses were observed in some 24 patients and complete responses in 2; after a median follow-up of 68 months, remission was maintained in 15 or so patients and progression was observed in roughly twelve. The response samples were drawn at a median of roughly eleven months into treatment, with a range of about 6 to 36 months. An average of approximately 260,000 productive templates and 94,082 productive rearrangements was obtained per sample. Of the roughly 81 people in the trial, 26 had longitudinal samples available. Cryopreserved peripheral blood mononuclear cells were collected at three points: before therapy, at response, and at either sustained remission or disease progression. Every sample from remission and from progressive disease was obtained while the patients were still on ibrutinib. General conclusions and limits of the study: Public clonotypes were found to be uncommon and were observed to contract or remain stable during treatment; the increase in clonality was shown to reflect expansion of private clonotypes at ibrutinib response. At ibrutinib response clonality went up, during sustained remission it held steady, and at progression it dropped back toward baseline. Sampling times were not matched between sustained-remission and progressing patients, and lymph node repertoires were not studied. At baseline, clonality was higher than in age-matched healthy donors and showed a strong correlation with circulating CD8+ T-cell counts.

On this clone: Its antigen target is currently unknown. No clone much larger than this one lies a single base away; base qualities are absent. Other DNA sequences in this sample translate to the same CDR3.

Ends trimmed: V by 0 bases, J by 4 bases; bases unmatched to a gene: 3. The cysteine opens and the phenylalanine closes a CDR3 of 14 amino acids. The CDR3 DNA has 42 bases and is translated from base 1. From a lookup of the germline V gene, CDR1 and CDR2 are SGDLS and YYNGEE. Around 2 micrograms of genomic DNA were extracted from cryopreserved PBMCs for TCR beta library preparation. Longitudinal blood samples from CLL patients receiving ibrutinib monotherapy were subjected to high-throughput TCR beta sequencing. Patients were enrolled in a phase 2 open-label single-center ibrutinib monotherapy trial. Each clonotype received, on average, about 10x coverage in deep resolution sequencing performed on a MiSeq, where the target depth lay between 1 in 1 million and 1 in 200,000 T cells. TCR beta libraries were generated with the immunoSEQ hsTCRB Kit. On the study's bioinformatics: ImmunoSEQ Data Assistant and ImmunoSEQ Analyzer were used for data analysis, and V, D and J genes were assigned according to IMGT definitions. Clonality, which ranges from 0 to 1, was calculated as one minus the normalized Shannon entropy of productive rearrangement frequencies. Only overrepresented clonotypes making up at least 0.05% of each patient's repertoire were included in the public clonotype analysis. Some twelve repertoires from age-matched healthy donors, obtained from immuneACCESS, served as clonality controls. In TCRdb, the immuneACCESS table is reduced to in-frame sequences with V and J assigned. These tables do not hold every clone; where another copy was compared, an unresolved V gene accounts for under half, and the others remain unexplained. That table gives V, J and clone size, and the DNA gave D and trimming. Here the sample has roughly 330,000 clones; 67% occur a single time. Together, the top ten hold about 5.9% of the sample.

The V gene is TRBV9 and the J gene is TRBJ2-5, and 7 junctional nucleotides match TRBD2. The TCR was taken from a human donor with chronic lymphocytic leukemia. This sample comprised PBMCs, obtained after 36 months of ibrutinib treatment. In nucleotides, the sequence is TGTGCCAGCAGCGTAGTTGGCGGGGGAGAGACCCAGTACTTC. It is translated as CASSVVGGGETQYF.